Reported below is one T cell receptor (beta chain). The entry originates in a study of blood T cell repertoires in COVID-19. Study in general: Specimens from acute and convalescent COVID-19 originated in the United States, Italy and Spain. PBMCs, B-cell-depleted T cells, or T cells provided the cDNA or gDNA that made up the material.

The germline V gene has CDR1 SNHLY and CDR2 FYNNEI. The CDR3 covers 14 residues. Trimming pared 8 bases from V and 6 bases from J, leaving 14 bases between. Only in-frame clones appear in the TCRdb table, and some are missing; sequencing was by immunoSEQ multiplex PCR. The sample yields 150,000 to 160,000 clones, around 83% seen once. It was during active infection that Seattle patients were enrolled and then longitudinally followed. The chain links TRBV2 to TRBJ1-6; no definite D call. This TCR was recovered from a woman aged 55 to 70 with COVID-19, enrolled during active disease. The sample taken for sequencing was peripheral blood. The chain's CDR3 is CASGLSSTNSPLHF. The CDR3, as DNA: TGTGCCAGCGGGCTTTCTTCAACTAATTCACCCCTCCACTTT. Combining the CDR3 with reference TRBV2 and TRBJ1-6 gives the whole variable domain EPEVTQTPSHQVTQMGQEVILRCVPISNHLYFYWYRQILGQKVEFLVSFYNNEISEKSEIFDDQFSVERPDGSNFTLKIRSTKLEDSAMYFCASGLSSTNSPLHFGNGTRLTVT.